This T cell receptor beta chain was recovered during a study of T cell repertoires in cytomegalovirus infection (dated by TCRdb to between 2019 and 2020). With regard to the full study: The peptide stimulations were aimed at well-studied HLA-B-restricted epitopes as well as recently identified HLA-C-restricted CMV epitopes, whose presentation resists viral immunomodulation. Donor HLA type was relevant to the analysis, because carriage of CMV infection together with the matching HLA type was indicated by public TCR beta signatures.

Broader findings and caveats from the paper: In both this cohort and an independent roughly 350-donor cohort, the cumulative frequency of public TCR beta family members distinguished carriers of CMV infection plus the relevant HLA type. The ex vivo response was dominated by HLA-C-restricted CMV-specific TCR beta clonotypes, which also provided the single most frequent clonotype in two of eight donors.

Instrument on record: Illumina HiSeq 1500. TCRdb itself trimmed the public reads at Q25 with fastp, ran MiXCR and retained productive beta chains. Here each entry gathers all rows of one CDR3 protein and keeps the most common genes and DNA. For this sample the table gives some 920,000 distinct CDR3 sequences, of which 31% were detected only once. The ten biggest clones cover around 15% of the sample. The treatment or condition label of this sample denotes: in vitro stimulation with specific CMV peptide epitopes to enrich CMV-specific T cells. The germline V gene gives CDR1 as MGHRA and CDR2 as YSYEKL. The CDR3 runs 16 residues from the cysteine to the phenylalanine. The kept DNA is CDR3 alone, 48 bases in frame from the first base. V and J are trimmed by 5 bases and 0 bases, and the gene matches miss 8 bases of the junction. Worth noting for this clonotype: Its antigen specificity is not known. Within one base of it there is no much larger clone, and no base qualities were kept.

The sequence is built from TRBV4-1 and TRBJ2-3; TRBD2 lines up with 7 middle nucleotides. The sequencing used cultured CD8+ T cells from PBMCs, collected from culture after CMV antigen stimulation. The receptor comes from a human donor in good health (CMV status not recorded). Some clones in this sample may be carry-over from other donors' samples. The nucleotide sequence reads TGCGCCAGCAGCTACCCCAGCGGGGTAAGCACAGATACGCAGTATTTT. Its protein reads: CASSYPSGVSTDTQYF.